At least ten counts were recorded for the clone carrying this T cell receptor beta chain. The target antigen is unknown. The source of the sample is a study of CD8 T cells in ankylosing spondylitis. Quantitative 5'-RACE with molecular barcodes produced the TCR beta libraries. MiXCR, run by TCRdb on the 5' RACE reads, gives a single entry per CDR3 protein. The repertoire consists of roughly 230,000 distinct CDR3 sequences, with about a sixth occurring once and the leading ten covering around 30%. Points from the study as a whole: Disease-linked clones bore a CD8+ phenotype and were relatively rare in peripheral blood. Blood of patients with ankylosing spondylitis appeared to be characterized by a TCR beta motif of several highly homologous variants.

The ends were cut back, 0 bases at V and 4 bases at J, with 4 bases in the middle. There are 13 residues in the CDR3. CDR1 LGHNA and CDR2 YSLEER come from the germline V gene. The sequence derives from a male donor with ankylosing spondylitis or in good health (not recorded which). The sequenced sample consisted of blood, either unsorted or a sorted T cell fraction (not recorded which). The genes are TRBV4-3 and TRBJ2-1; D uncertain. CDR3 in amino acids: CASSQDLYNEQFF. The CDR3 bases are TGCGCCAGCAGCCAAGATCTGTACAATGAGCAGTTCTTC.